The 8 T cell receptor beta chains below all came from one sample that was sequenced in a study of blood T cell repertoires in COVID-19. TCRdb's copy holds only in-frame clones and misses some; the assay was immunoSEQ multiplex PCR. The sample comprises 75,000 to 100,000 clones, around 87% of which are singletons, and about 20% rests with the top ten. The sequencing sample was made of peripheral blood. These receptors were obtained from a human donor in a cohort sampled during active COVID-19.

The chain couples TRBV29-1 to TRBJ1-5, with D hard to call. The CDR3 loop spans 13 amino acids. Germline CDR1 and CDR2: SQVTM and ANQGSEA. Trimming pared 4 bases from V and 0 bases from J, leaving 7 bases between. The CDR3 DNA sequence: TGCAGCGTTGGGGAGAATAGCAATCAGCCCCAGCATTTT. This sequence encodes CSVGENSNQPQHF.

In this sample, this clone turned up a few times. The chain carries TRBV5-1 and TRBJ2-5; a possible D gene is TRBD2 (7 bases). Germline-derived CDR1 and CDR2 are SGHRS and YFSETQ. V was pared by 4 bases and J by 1 base, with 11 bases between. The CDR3 covers 14 residues. This chain's CDR3 is CASSGGAIQETQYF. The CDR3 DNA is TGCGCCAGCAGCGGGGGGGCCATCCAAGAGACCCAGTACTTC. The full variable domain, in which reference TRBV5-1 and TRBJ2-5 provide the parts outside the CDR3, is KAGVTQTPRYLIKTRGQQVTLSCSPISGHRSVSWYQQTPGQGLQFLFEYFSETQRNKGNFPGRFSGRQFSNSRSEMNVSTLELGDSALYLCASSGGAIQETQYFGPGTRLLVL.

This clone is a singleton in its sample. The J gene is TRBJ2-6, the V gene TRBV10-3; 11 nucleotides match TRBD1. The CDR3 spans 17 residues. Germline loops: CDR1 ENHRY, CDR2 SYGVKD. Losses at the gene ends were 4 bases for V and 2 bases for J; bases not matched to a gene: 4. CDR3 sequence: CAISGGQGEAGANVLTF. CDR3 DNA sequence: TGTGCCATCAGTGGGGGACAGGGGGAGGCTGGGGCCAACGTCCTGACTTTC.

This chain links TRBV9 with TRBJ2-2, with a weak D call TRBD1 (5 bases). The germline V and J ends were trimmed by 3 bases and 6 bases, with 9 bases remaining between them. The CDR3 extends over 13 amino acids. The germline CDR1 and CDR2 sequences are SGDLS and YYNGEE. The CDR3 is CASSARAAGELFF. The CDR3, as DNA: TGTGCCAGCAGCGCCAGGGCCGCCGGGGAGCTGTTTTTT.

The chain carries TRBV7-2 and TRBJ1-5; 7 positions match TRBD1. The CDR3 runs to 15 residues. Per the germline V gene, CDR1 is SGHTA and CDR2 is FQGNSA. Trimming took 5 bases from V and 4 from J; bases not matched to a gene: 8. The CDR3, as DNA: TGTGCCAGCAGCCCTACTACAGGGGTAAATCAGCCCCAGCATTTT. This gives the protein CASSPTTGVNQPQHF.

The chain's CDR3 is CASSQGQGARGNTIYF. Here the CDR3 DNA reads TGCGCCAGCAGCCAAGGACAGGGGGCCCGTGGAAACACCATATATTTT. The rearrangement links TRBV4-1 to TRBJ1-3; 10 positions match TRBD1. The length of the CDR3 is 16 residues. V lost 1 base to trimming and J lost 3 bases; unmatched junction nucleotides: 3. Germline V lookup: CDR1 MGHRA, CDR2 YSYEKL.

The rearrangement joins TRBV7-9 to TRBJ2-1, with TRBD2 identical over 9 bases. This CDR3 comprises 16 residues. Germline V gene lookup returns CDR1 SEHNR and CDR2 FQNEAQ (reference sequence). The V gene end was trimmed by 8 bases and the J gene end by 0 bases; junction bases not matched to a gene: 8. The CDR3 loop reads CASRASGISSYNEQFF. CDR3 bases: TGTGCCAGCCGCGCTAGCGGGATTTCCTCCTACAATGAGCAGTTCTTC.

This clone was detected once. The same CDR3 can be traced to other DNA sequences in this sample. The chain is built from TRBV5-1 and TRBJ1-1; the D gene is possibly TRBD1 (5 bases). The CDR3 spans 14 residues. The V end lost 1 base, the J end lost 2 bases, and 9 bases lay between the germline ends. Germline V gene sequence: CDR1 SGHRS, CDR2 YFSETQ. The CDR3 sequence is CASSLRQGNTEAFF. The CDR3 coding sequence is TGCGCCAGCAGCTTGAGGCAGGGAAACACTGAAGCTTTCTTT.